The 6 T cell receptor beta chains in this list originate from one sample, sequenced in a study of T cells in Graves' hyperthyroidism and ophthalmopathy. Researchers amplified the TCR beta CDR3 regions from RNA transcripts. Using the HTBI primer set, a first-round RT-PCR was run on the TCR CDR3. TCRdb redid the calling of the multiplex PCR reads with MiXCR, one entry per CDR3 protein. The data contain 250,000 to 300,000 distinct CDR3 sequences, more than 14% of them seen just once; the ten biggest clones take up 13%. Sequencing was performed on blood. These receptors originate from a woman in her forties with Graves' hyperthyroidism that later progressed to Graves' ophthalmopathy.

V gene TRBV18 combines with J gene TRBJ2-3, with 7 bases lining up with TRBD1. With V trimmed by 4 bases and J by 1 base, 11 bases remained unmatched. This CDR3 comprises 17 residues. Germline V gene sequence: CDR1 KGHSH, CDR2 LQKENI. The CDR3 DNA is TGTGCCAGCTCACGGACGTACATAGGGGGCGGCACAGATACGCAGTATTTT. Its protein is CASSRTYIGGGTDTQYF.

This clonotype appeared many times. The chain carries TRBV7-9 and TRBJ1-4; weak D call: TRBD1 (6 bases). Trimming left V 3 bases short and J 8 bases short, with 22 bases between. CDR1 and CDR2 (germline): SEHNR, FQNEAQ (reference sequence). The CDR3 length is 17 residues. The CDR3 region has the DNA TGTGCCAGCAGCTTTTGGGGGCCGGAACAGGGATCCGAAAAACTGTTTTTT. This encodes CASSFWGPEQGSEKLFF.

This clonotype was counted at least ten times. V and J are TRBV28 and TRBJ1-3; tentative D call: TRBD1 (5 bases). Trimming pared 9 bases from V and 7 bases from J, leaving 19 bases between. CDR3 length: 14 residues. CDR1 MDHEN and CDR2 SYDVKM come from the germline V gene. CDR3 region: CASKGLTFGNTIYF. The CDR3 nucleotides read TGTGCCAGTAAGGGACTGACGTTTGGTAACACCATATATTTT.

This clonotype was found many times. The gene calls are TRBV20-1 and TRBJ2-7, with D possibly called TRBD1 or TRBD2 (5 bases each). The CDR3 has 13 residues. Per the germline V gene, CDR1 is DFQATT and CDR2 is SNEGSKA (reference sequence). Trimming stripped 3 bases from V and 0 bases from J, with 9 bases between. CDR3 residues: CSASWDHSYEQYF. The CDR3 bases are TGCAGTGCTAGCTGGGACCACTCCTACGAGCAGTACTTC.

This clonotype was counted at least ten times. CDR3 region: CASSLSGTSGEQFF. The CDR3 DNA sequence: TGTGCCAGCAGTTTGAGCGGGACCTCGGGTGAGCAGTTCTTC. This chain joins TRBV28 and TRBJ2-1, with 7 bases fitting TRBD2. V shed 3 bases and J 9 bases; nucleotides not matched to a gene: 8. The CDR3 covers 14 residues. Per germline, CDR1 MDHEN and CDR2 SYDVKM.

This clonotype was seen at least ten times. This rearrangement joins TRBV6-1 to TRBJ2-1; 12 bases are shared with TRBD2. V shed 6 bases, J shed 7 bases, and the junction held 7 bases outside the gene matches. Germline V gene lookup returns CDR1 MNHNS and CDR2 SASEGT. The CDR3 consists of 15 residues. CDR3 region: CASSETSGRYNEQFF. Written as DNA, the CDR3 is TGTGCCAGCAGCGAGACTAGCGGGAGATATAATGAGCAGTTCTTC.